This TCR beta chain came from a study of CD8+CD57+ T cells in acquired aplastic anemia. Study as a whole: Sorted CD4+ and CD8+ cells yielded approximately 3.4 ug of DNA on average.

Per the germline V gene, CDR1 is SGHTA and CDR2 is FQGNSA. This CDR3 contains 14 residues. Between the trimmed V and J ends, which lost 1 base and 4 bases, there was a span of 8 bases. Flow cytometry had shown expanded CD8+CD57+ cells in the patients chosen for sequencing. As a group, the patients uniformly had severe acquired aplastic anemia. None of the patients had been given any therapy when their blood was sampled. For CDR3 and TCR beta VDJ profiling, genomic DNA was the template used. MiXCR, applied by TCRdb to the reads, yields one record per CDR3 protein. The sample yields hundreds of thousands of distinct CDR3 sequences, roughly 50% seen once.

The sample consisted of sorted CD4+, CD8+, or CD8+CD57+ T cells (not recorded which) from PBMCs. The TCR comes from a human donor with aplastic anemia. The chain joins TRBV7-2 to TRBJ2-1; D ambiguous. CDR3 sequence: CASSLVGQYNEQFF. The CDR3 DNA reads TGTGCCAGCAGCTTAGTCGGCCAGTACAATGAGCAGTTCTTC.